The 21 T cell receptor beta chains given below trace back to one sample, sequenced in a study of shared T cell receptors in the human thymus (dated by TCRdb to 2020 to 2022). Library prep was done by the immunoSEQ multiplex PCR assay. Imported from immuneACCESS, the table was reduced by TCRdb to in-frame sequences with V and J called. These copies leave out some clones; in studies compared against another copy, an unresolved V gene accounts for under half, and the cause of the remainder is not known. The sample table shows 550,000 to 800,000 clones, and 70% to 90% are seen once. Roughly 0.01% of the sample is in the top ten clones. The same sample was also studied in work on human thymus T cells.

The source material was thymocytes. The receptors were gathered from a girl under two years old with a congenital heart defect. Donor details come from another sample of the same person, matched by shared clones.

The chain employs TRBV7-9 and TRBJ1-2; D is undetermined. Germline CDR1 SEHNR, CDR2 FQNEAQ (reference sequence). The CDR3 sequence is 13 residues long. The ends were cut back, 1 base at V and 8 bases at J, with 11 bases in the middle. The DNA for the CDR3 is TGTGCCAGCAGCTTAGGAACAGTTTCCGGCTACACCTTC. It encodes CASSLGTVSGYTF. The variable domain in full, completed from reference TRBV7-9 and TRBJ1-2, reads DTGVSQNPRHKITKRGQNVTFRCDPISEHNRLYWYRQTLGQGPEFLTYFQNEAQLEKSRLLSDRFSAERPKGSFSTLEIQRTEQGDSAMYLCASSLGTVSGYTFGSGTRLTVV.

DNA of the CDR3: TGTGCCAGCAGTTGGACTAGCGGAACGTCGGATACGCAGTATTTT. Its protein product is CASSWTSGTSDTQYF. The rearrangement links TRBV6-6 to TRBJ2-3; 10 bases match TRBD2. This CDR3 is 15 amino acids long. V lost 4 bases to trimming and J lost 6 bases; unmatched junction nucleotides: 7. CDR1 is MNHNY and CDR2 is SVGAGI in the germline V gene (reference sequence).

Here the CDR3 reads CARSLGPAGDRDTQYF. In nucleotides, the CDR3 is TGTGCCAGAAGCTTGGGCCCCGCGGGCGACCGAGATACGCAGTATTTT. The chain employs TRBV5-3 and TRBJ2-3; D may be TRBD2 (5 bases). TRBV5-3 has ORF status, its function being uncertain. CDR3 length equals 16 residues. V was trimmed by 0 bases and J by 5 bases, leaving 16 bases between them.

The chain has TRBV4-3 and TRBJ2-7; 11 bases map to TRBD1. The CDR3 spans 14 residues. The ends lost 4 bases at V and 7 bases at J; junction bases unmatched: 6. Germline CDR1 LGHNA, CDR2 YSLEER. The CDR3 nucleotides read TGCGCCAGCAGCCCGGACAGGGGGCTGTGGGAGCAGTACTTC. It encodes CASSPDRGLWEQYF.

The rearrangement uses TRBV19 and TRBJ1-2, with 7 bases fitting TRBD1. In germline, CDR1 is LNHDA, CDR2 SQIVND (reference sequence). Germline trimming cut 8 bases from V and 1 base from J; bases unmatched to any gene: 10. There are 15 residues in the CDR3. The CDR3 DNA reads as TGTGCCAGTTCCGGACAGGAGAGAAATAACTATGGCTACACCTTC. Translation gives CASSGQERNNYGYTF.

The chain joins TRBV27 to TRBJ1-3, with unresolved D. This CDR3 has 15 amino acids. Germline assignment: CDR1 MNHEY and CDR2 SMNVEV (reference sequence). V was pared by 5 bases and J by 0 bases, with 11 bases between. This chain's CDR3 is CASSHLGYSGNTIYF. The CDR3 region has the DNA TGTGCCAGCAGTCACCTAGGATACTCTGGAAACACCATATATTTT.

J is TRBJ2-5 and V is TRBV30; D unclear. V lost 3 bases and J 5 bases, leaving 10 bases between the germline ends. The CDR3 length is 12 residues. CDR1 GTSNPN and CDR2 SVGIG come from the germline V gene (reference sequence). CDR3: CAWSPPQETQYF. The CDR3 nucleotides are TGTGCCTGGAGCCCTCCCCAGGAGACCCAGTACTTC.

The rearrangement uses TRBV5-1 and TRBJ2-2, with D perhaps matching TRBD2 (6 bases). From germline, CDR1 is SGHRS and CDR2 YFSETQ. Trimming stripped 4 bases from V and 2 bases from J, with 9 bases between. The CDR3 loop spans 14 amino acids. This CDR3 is CASSGGLNTGELFF. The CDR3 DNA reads TGCGCCAGCAGCGGCGGACTAAACACCGGGGAGCTGTTTTTT.

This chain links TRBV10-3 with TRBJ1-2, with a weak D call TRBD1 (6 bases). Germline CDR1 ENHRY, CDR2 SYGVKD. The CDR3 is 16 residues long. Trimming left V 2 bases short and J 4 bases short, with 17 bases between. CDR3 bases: TGTGCCATCAGTGAGACCCACAGGGCCCGGGGCTATGGCTACACCTTC. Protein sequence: CAISETHRARGYGYTF.

The CDR3 sequence is CASGPSNSLTHYGYTF. CDR3 nucleotide sequence: TGTGCTAGTGGTCCGTCAAACAGCCTAACACACTATGGCTACACCTTC. The rearrangement joins TRBV12-5 to TRBJ1-2, with unresolved D. Germline V gives CDR1 LGHNT, CDR2 FRNRAP. CDR3 length: 16 residues. The V and J ends lost 5 bases and 3 bases respectively, with 19 bases between them.

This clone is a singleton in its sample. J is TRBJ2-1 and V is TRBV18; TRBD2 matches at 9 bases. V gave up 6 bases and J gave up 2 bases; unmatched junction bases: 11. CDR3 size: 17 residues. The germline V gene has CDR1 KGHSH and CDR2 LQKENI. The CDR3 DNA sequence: TGTGCCAGCTCCCCTACCCCGACTAGCGGAACCTACAATGAGCAGTTCTTC. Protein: CASSPTPTSGTYNEQFF.

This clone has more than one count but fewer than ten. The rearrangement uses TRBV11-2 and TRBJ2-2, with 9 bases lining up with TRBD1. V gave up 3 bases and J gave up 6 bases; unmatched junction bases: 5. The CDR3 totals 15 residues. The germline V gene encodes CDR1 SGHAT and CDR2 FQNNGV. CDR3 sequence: CASSFGQGSAGELFF. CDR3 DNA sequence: TGTGCCAGCAGCTTCGGACAGGGGAGTGCCGGGGAGCTGTTTTTT.

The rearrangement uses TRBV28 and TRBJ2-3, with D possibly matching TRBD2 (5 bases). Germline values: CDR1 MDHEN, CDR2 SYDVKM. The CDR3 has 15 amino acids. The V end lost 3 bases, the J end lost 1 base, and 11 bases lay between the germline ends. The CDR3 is CASSFLGSGTDTQYF. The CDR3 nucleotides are TGTGCCAGCAGTTTCCTCGGTAGCGGCACAGATACGCAGTATTTT. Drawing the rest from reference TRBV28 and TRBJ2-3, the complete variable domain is DVKVTQSSRYLVKRTGEKVFLECVQDMDHENMFWYRQDPGLGLRLIYFSYDVKMKEKGDIPEGYSVSREKKERFSLILESASTNQTSMYLCASSFLGSGTDTQYFGPGTRLTVL.

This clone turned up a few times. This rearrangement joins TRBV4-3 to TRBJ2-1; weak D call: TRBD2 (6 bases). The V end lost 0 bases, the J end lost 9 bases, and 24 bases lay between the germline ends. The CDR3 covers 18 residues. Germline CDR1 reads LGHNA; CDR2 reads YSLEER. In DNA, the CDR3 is TGCGCCAGCAGCCAAGAAGGCCCGAGCGGGTCCCGGAGGCGTGAGCAGTTCTTC. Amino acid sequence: CASSQEGPSGSRRREQFF.

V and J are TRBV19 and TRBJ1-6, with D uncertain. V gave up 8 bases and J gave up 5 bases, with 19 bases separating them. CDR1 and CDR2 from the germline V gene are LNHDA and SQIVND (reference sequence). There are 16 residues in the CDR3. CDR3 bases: TGTGCCAGTGCCAGATCTCCAATCTTGAATAATTCACCCCTCCACTTT. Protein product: CASARSPILNNSPLHF.

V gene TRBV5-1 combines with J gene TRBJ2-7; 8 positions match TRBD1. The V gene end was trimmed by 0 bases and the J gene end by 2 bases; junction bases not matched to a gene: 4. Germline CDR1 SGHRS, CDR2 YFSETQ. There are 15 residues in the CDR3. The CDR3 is CASSLADREPYEQYF. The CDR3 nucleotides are TGCGCCAGCAGCTTGGCGGACAGGGAGCCCTACGAGCAGTACTTC. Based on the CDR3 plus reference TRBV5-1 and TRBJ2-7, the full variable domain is KAGVTQTPRYLIKTRGQQVTLSCSPISGHRSVSWYQQTPGQGLQFLFEYFSETQRNKGNFPGRFSGRQFSNSRSEMNVSTLELGDSALYLCASSLADREPYEQYFGPGTRLTVT.

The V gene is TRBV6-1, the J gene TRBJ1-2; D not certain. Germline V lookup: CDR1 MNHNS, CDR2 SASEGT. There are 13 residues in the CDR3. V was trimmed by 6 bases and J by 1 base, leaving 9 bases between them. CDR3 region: CASSDKVNYGYTF. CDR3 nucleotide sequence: TGTGCCAGCAGCGACAAGGTTAACTATGGCTACACCTTC.

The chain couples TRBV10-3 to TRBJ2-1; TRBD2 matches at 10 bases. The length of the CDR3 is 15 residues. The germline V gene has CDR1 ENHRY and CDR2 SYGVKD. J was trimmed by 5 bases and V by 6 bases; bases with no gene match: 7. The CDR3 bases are TGTGCCATCAGCGGGGCTAGCGGGGGCCACAATGAGCAGTTCTTC. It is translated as CAISGASGGHNEQFF.

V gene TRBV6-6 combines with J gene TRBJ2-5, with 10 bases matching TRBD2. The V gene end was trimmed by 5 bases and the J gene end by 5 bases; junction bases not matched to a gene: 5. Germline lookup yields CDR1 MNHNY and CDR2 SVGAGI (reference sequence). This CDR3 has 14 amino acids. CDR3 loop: CASSSGGERETQYF. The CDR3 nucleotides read TGTGCCAGCAGTAGCGGGGGGGAGCGGGAGACCCAGTACTTC.

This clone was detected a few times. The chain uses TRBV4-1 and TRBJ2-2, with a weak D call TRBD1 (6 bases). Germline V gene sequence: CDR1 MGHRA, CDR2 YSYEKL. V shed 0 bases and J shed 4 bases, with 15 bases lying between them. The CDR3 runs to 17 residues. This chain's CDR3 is CASSQDPSDRSTGELFF. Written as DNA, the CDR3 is TGCGCCAGCAGCCAAGATCCCTCGGACAGAAGCACCGGGGAGCTGTTTTTT.

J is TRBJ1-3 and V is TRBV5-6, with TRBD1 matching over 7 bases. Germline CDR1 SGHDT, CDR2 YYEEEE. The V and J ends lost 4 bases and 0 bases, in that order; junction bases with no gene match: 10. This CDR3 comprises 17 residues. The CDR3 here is CASSQRGQSDSGNTIYF. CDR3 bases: TGTGCCAGCAGCCAAAGGGGACAGAGTGACTCTGGAAACACCATATATTTT. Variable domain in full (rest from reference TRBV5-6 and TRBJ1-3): DAGVTQSPTHLIKTRGQQVTLRCSPKSGHDTVSWYQQALGQGPQFIFQYYEEEERQRGNFPDRFSGHQFPNYSSELNVNALLLGDSALYLCASSQRGQSDSGNTIYFGEGSWLTVV.